This T cell receptor beta chain was recorded in a study of T-cell reconstitution after alpha-beta-depleted transplantation in children. Findings of the study overall: The main origin of T-cell counts and diversity one year after transplant was newly produced T cells. Some patients owed their high day-60 TCRbeta diversity to surviving recipient T cells and thymic progenitors. About two months after transplant, alpha-beta T cells reportedly came from several hundred expanded graft clones.

TCRbeta library construction was performed incorporating unique molecular identifiers. TCRdb passed the PCR reads through MiXCR, listing each CDR3 protein once. The table lists 500,000 to 750,000 distinct CDR3 sequences, roughly 13% of them singletons, with about 2.2% in the top ten. This clonotype was counted at least ten times. Its antigen is not known. This specimen consisted of PBMCs, mostly from graft donor cells, obtained 360 days after TCRalphabeta/CD19-depleted stem cell transplant. The source is a male patient aged 10-17 years who had a stem cell transplant for acute myeloid leukemia, so the T cells may come from the graft donor.

The CDR3 is CASSLGLVLSYEQYF. Written as DNA, the CDR3 is TGTGCCAGCAGCTTAGGACTAGTATTATCCTACGAGCAGTACTTC. V and J are TRBV2 and TRBJ2-7; 7 nucleotides agree with TRBD2. CDR1 is SNHLY and CDR2 is FYNNEI in the germline V gene. V was pared by 6 bases and J by 1 base, with 9 bases of the junction left unmatched. The length of the CDR3 is 15 residues.